This is a list of T cell receptor beta chains from one sample in a study of shared clonotypes between healthy human individuals. The method was immunoSEQ multiplex PCR; TCRdb's version includes in-frame clones alone and lacks a portion of them. The sample carries about 2.3 million clones, less than 95% recorded once. Source material: naive CD4+ T cells from PBMCs. The receptors were sampled from a man aged 18-30 years in good health. Some clones in this sample may be carry-over from other donors' samples. Each CDR3 is given with its conserved first and last residue. D genes are given only for firm matches. Clone size, where shown, is once, few, many, or a class for clones that have expanded.

clone size | J gene | D gene | V gene | CDR3 DNA | CDR3 protein
- | TRBJ2-7 | TRBD1 | TRBV18 | TGTGCCAGCTCACCACCGGGACAGGGGGGGACCTACGAGCAGTACTTC | CASSPPGQGGTYEQYF
once | TRBJ2-3 | TRBD2 | TRBV7-9 | TGTGCCAGCAGCCCCCGACTAGCGGGAGGTCGGACAGATACGCAGTATTTT | CASSPRLAGGRTDTQYF
once | TRBJ2-2 | TRBD2 | TRBV5-1 | TGCGCCAGCAGCGGGCCCAGCTTGGGCGGGAGGGTCACCGGGGAGCTGTTTTTT | CASSGPSLGGRVTGELFF
- | TRBJ2-7 | TRBD1 | TRBV5-1 | TGCGCCAGCAGCCTCAGCCCGGGACAGCTTTCCTACGAGCAGTACTTC | CASSLSPGQLSYEQYF
- | TRBJ1-1 | TRBD1 | TRBV14 | TGTGCCAGCAGCCGTAACAGGGGAACTAACACTGAAGCTTTCTTT | CASSRNRGTNTEAFF
- | TRBJ2-1 | TRBD2 | TRBV30 | TGTGCCTTTGAAGCTAGCGGGAGGGAAAATGAGCAGTTCTTC | CAFEASGRENEQFF
- | TRBJ1-1 | - | TRBV28 | TGTGCCAGCAGTACCTGGGCCAGGGACACTGAAGCTTTCTTT | CASSTWARDTEAFF
- | TRBJ2-1 | - | TRBV2 | TGTGCCAGCAGTGAAAGGGGGGTCCACAATGAGCAGTTCTTC | CASSERGVHNEQFF
- | TRBJ2-1 | - | TRBV5-4 | TGTGCCAGCAGCGGGGACCTTTACAATGAGCAGTTCTTC | CASSGDLYNEQFF
- | TRBJ2-2 | - | TRBV18 | TGTGCCAGCTCACCACCCGGACTACCAGCCACAGGGGAGCTGTTTTTT | CASSPPGLPATGELFF
- | TRBJ2-5 | - | TRBV5-1 | TGCGCCAGCATGGGGGAAGAGACCCAGTACTTC | CASMGEETQYF
- | TRBJ2-3 | TRBD2 | TRBV15 | TGTGCCACTGTTCTGATTCGGCCTAGCGGTGTGTTTGGCACAGATACGCAGTATTTT | CATVLIRPSGVFGTDTQYF
- | TRBJ1-2 | - | TRBV5-1 | TGCGCCAGCAGCGGCAGGACCTCAAACTATGGCTACACCTTC | CASSGRTSNYGYTF
- | TRBJ2-1 | - | TRBV28 | TGTGCCAGCGGGGCTCTCCTACGGTTCTTC | CASGALLRFF
- | TRBJ2-5 | - | TRBV21-1 | TGTGCCAGCACCAGGTCATTCCAAGAGACCCAGTACTTC | CASTRSFQETQYF
- | TRBJ1-5 | TRBD1 | TRBV7-8 | TGTGCCAGCAGCTCCAGAGGGGGACAGAGCAATCAGCCCCAGCATTTT | CASSSRGGQSNQPQHF
- | TRBJ2-1 | TRBD2 | TRBV4-1 | TGCGCCAGCAGCCCTGGACTAGCGCGAGGACAAGAGCAGTTCTTC | CASSPGLARGQEQFF
- | TRBJ2-7 | - | TRBV2 | TGTGCCAGCAGTGCCGCAGCGCGCGAGCAGTACTTC | CASSAAAREQYF
- | TRBJ2-3 | TRBD1 | TRBV5-4 | TGTGCCAGCAGCTTGCGGACAGGGTCCCTCGGTACGCAGTATTTT | CASSLRTGSLGTQYF
- | TRBJ2-5 | TRBD2 | TRBV4-1 | TGCGCCAGCAGCCCCACCTGGCCAGCGGGAGCGGCTGAGACCCAGTACTTC | CASSPTWPAGAAETQYF
- | TRBJ2-5 | TRBD1 | TRBV6-1 | TGTGCCAGCAGGAGACAGGGGCCCGGGGAGACCCAGTACTTC | CASRRQGPGETQYF
- | TRBJ1-3 | - | TRBV28 | TGTGCCAGCAGGACGCCTTACTCTGGAAACACCATATATTTT | CASRTPYSGNTIYF